Shown below are 13 T cell receptor beta chains from a single sample sequenced in a study of shared clonotypes between healthy human individuals. Assay used: immunoSEQ multiplex PCR; TCRdb lists only in-frame clones, some missing. The table records approximately 2,300,000 clones, around 92% of them present only once. The sequenced material came from naive CD4+ T cells from PBMCs. As for subset: CD45RA+ positively selected. These receptors were obtained from a man between 18 and 29 years old in good health. Some clones in this sample may be carry-over from other donors' samples.

The sample holds one count of this clone. The V call is TRBV12-5, the J call TRBJ2-1, with TRBD1 identical over 7 bases. Germline V CDR1 and CDR2: LGHNT, FRNRAP. Trimming removed 5 bases from V and 8 bases from J; junction bases left unmatched: 9. This CDR3 is built from 14 residues. CDR3 bases: TGTGCTAGTGGTCCGACAGGGCCTGGGGATGAGCAGTTCTTC. It yields the protein CASGPTGPGDEQFF. The whole variable domain, remainder taken from reference TRBV12-5 and TRBJ2-1, is DARVTQTPRHKVTEMGQEVTMRCQPILGHNTVFWYRQTMMQGLELLAYFRNRAPLDDSGMPKDRFSAEMPDATLATLKIQPSEPRDSAVYFCASGPTGPGDEQFFGPGTRLTVL.

Points on this clone: Germline and junction disagree at one end, which may indicate a read error. The chain links TRBV6-5 to TRBJ2-7, with D possibly called TRBD1 or TRBD2 (5 bases each). The CDR3 totals 11 residues. CDR1 is MNHEY, CDR2 SVGAGI, per germline. The CDR3 is CASSYAREQYF. The CDR3 nucleotides are TGTGCCAGCAGTTACGCCAGGGAGCAATACTTC.

This chain links TRBV6-4 with TRBJ2-3; no reliable D call. This CDR3 contains 16 residues. CDR1 is MRHNA and CDR2 is SNTAGT in the germline V gene. Trimming took 3 bases from V and 2 from J, leaving 15 bases between them. The CDR3 DNA follows: TGTGCCAGCAGTGAATATGAAGGGTCAGACACAGATACGCAGTATTTT. It codes for CASSEYEGSDTDTQYF.

V and J are TRBV6-1 and TRBJ2-7; TRBD1 aligns across 7 bases. Germline trimming cut 5 bases from V and 2 bases from J; bases unmatched to any gene: 3. Germline CDR1 reads MNHNS; CDR2 reads SASEGT. The CDR3 has 13 amino acids. This CDR3 is CASSLQGAYEQYF. The CDR3 bases are TGTGCCAGCAGTCTCCAGGGGGCCTACGAGCAGTACTTC.

This clone was observed once. The rearrangement joins TRBV6-6 to TRBJ2-7, with unresolved D. Trimming removed 4 bases from V and 7 bases from J, with 5 bases in between. This CDR3 contains 10 residues. The germline V gene has CDR1 MNHNY and CDR2 SVGAGI (reference sequence). The CDR3 sequence: CASSSEEQYF. CDR3 nucleotides: TGTGCCAGCAGTTCGGAAGAGCAGTACTTC.

This chain connects TRBV21-1 to TRBJ2-1; the table gives TRBD2 as D, unverified against the DNA. TRBV21-1 is a listed pseudogene. CDR3 length: 15 residues. CDR3 loop: CASSPTSGRNNEQFF. The CDR3 DNA reads as TGTGCCAGCAGCCCCACTAGCGGGAGGAACAATGAGCAGTTCTTC.

This clone came up once. The chain carries TRBV5-1 and TRBJ1-4; possibly TRBD1 for D (5 bases). This CDR3 region has 16 residues. V was cut by 0 bases and J by 4 bases, with 13 bases left in between. CDR1 and CDR2 from the germline V gene are SGHRS and YFSETQ. The CDR3 protein is CASSLDAGRSNEKLFF. The CDR3 DNA follows: TGCGCCAGCAGCTTGGATGCGGGACGGAGTAATGAAAAACTGTTTTTT.

This chain uses TRBV2 with TRBJ2-5; possibly TRBD1 for D (5 bases). CDR1 and CDR2 (germline): SNHLY, FYNNEI. The ends were cut back, 8 bases at V and 4 bases at J, with 17 bases in the middle. The CDR3 runs to 14 residues. This chain's CDR3 is CASLNGRVGETQYF. CDR3 in DNA: TGTGCCAGCCTAAACGGCAGGGTCGGAGAGACCCAGTACTTC.

This clone was seen once. The gene calls are TRBV4-1 and TRBJ2-5, with TRBD2 matching 8 bases. The J call could be wrong; TRBJ2-7 is a better fit for the DNA end. The CDR3 totals 15 residues. CDR1 and CDR2 (germline): MGHRA, YSYEKL. The CDR3 sequence is CASSQVFGLAGEQYF. CDR3 DNA sequence: TGCGCCAGCAGCCAAGTCTTCGGACTAGCAGGCGAGCAGTACTTC.

This clone occurred once. This sequence joins TRBV7-3 and TRBJ2-3; D perhaps matches TRBD2 (6 bases). Germline V gene data show CDR1 as SGHTA and CDR2 as FQGTGA. The CDR3 spans 16 residues. V was clipped by 2 bases and J by 0 bases, with 12 bases between them. The CDR3 nucleotides read TGTGCCAGCAGCTTATTGCCGGAGGGGAGCACAGATACGCAGTATTTT. Amino acids: CASSLLPEGSTDTQYF.

The rearrangement joins TRBV18 to TRBJ1-2; 8 bases line up with TRBD1. Germline V gene lookup returns CDR1 KGHSH and CDR2 LQKENI. This CDR3 is built from 17 residues. V shed 3 bases, J shed 0 bases, and the junction held 9 bases outside the gene matches. CDR3 sequence (DNA): TGTGCCAGCTCACCGGTCGGCGGGACAGGCACTAACTATGGCTACACCTTC. Translated, it gives CASSPVGGTGTNYGYTF.

V gene TRBV7-3 combines with J gene TRBJ2-5, with 9 bases fitting TRBD1. CDR1 is SGHTA, CDR2 FQGTGA, per germline. The CDR3 has 15 residues. With V trimmed by 5 bases and J by 2 bases, 6 bases remained unmatched. The CDR3: CASSKTGGLQETQYF. CDR3 nucleotide sequence: TGTGCCAGCAGCAAAACAGGGGGCTTACAAGAGACCCAGTACTTC.

This chain uses TRBV14 with TRBJ2-7; D not resolved. Germline lookup yields CDR1 SGHDN and CDR2 FVKESK. The germline V and J ends were trimmed by 3 bases and 3 bases, with 9 bases remaining between them. The CDR3 loop spans 13 amino acids. CDR3 sequence: CASSQSTGYEQYF. For the CDR3, the DNA is TGTGCCAGCAGCCAGTCGACGGGCTACGAGCAGTACTTC.